This T cell receptor beta chain stems from a study of shared clonotypes between healthy human individuals. Whole-study results and caveats: Investigators expected sequencing depth to affect clonotype sharing among donors.

Per the authors' pipeline: Filtering differed because ImmunoSEQ produced junction-only sequences that carried no quality scores. The repertoire was sequenced with immunoSEQ multiplex PCR; TCRdb's copy has only in-frame clones and lacks some. D and trimming were read from the DNA, whereas the V and J calls and clone size are those reported in that table. The sample records 450,000 to 600,000 clones, approximately 79% being singletons. Regarding this clone: The antigen remains unidentified.

In germline, CDR1 is MGHRA, CDR2 YSYEKL. The V end was cut by 4 bases, the J end by 6 bases, with 11 bases between. The CDR3 totals 13 residues. The clonotype comes from a woman aged 40 to 50 in good health. Some clones in this sample may be carry-over from other donors' samples. The chain employs TRBV4-1 and TRBJ2-3; the D is unclear. Sequencing was done on a sample of PBMCs. The CDR3 bases are TGCGCCAGCAGCCCCGGGTTTGCGGATACGCAGTATTTT. Translation gives CASSPGFADTQYF.